These T cell receptor beta chains were read from a single sample in a study of blood T cell repertoires in COVID-19. Clones were sequenced by immunoSEQ multiplex PCR, and TCRdb holds only the in-frame ones, with some missing. The data show a few hundred thousand clones, around 91% seen once. Sequencing was done on a sample of peripheral blood. All receptors come from a woman aged 55-75 years with acute or convalescent COVID-19. Both conserved end residues are part of each CDR3. The D gene is left open where the match is weak. Expanded clones are given a class, and other clones once, few, many or no size at all.

TRBJ2-3 | TRBV6-5 | . | 15 | . | CASAKDKVSTDTQYF | TGTGCCAGCGCCAAGGACAAGGTTAGCACAGATACGCAGTATTTT
TRBJ2-1 | TRBV5-4 | . | 16 | TRBD2 | CASSTYSGLSYNEQFF | TGTGCCAGCAGCACATATAGCGGGCTTTCCTACAATGAGCAGTTCTTC
TRBJ1-6 | TRBV7-9 | once | 16 | . | CASSLRRSSYNSPLHF | TGTGCCAGCAGCTTGAGAAGGAGCTCCTATAATTCACCCCTCCACTTT
TRBJ2-7 | TRBV6-4 | few | 13 | . | CASRGQKMREQYF | TGTGCCAGCAGAGGACAGAAAATGCGCGAGCAGTACTTC
TRBJ2-3 | TRBV6-4 | . | 16 | TRBD2 | CASSAKGGGAKDTQYF | TGTGCCAGCAGCGCCAAGGGCGGGGGGGCGAAAGATACGCAGTATTTT
TRBJ2-2 | TRBV5-1 | few | 15 | TRBD1 | CASGEPTGYAGELFF | TGCGCCAGCGGGGAACCGACAGGGTACGCCGGGGAGCTGTTTTTT
TRBJ1-5 | TRBV28 | . | 15 | TRBD1 | CASSLVDRFNQPQHF | TGTGCCAGCAGTTTGGTGGACAGGTTCAATCAGCCCCAGCATTTT
TRBJ1-5 | TRBV2 | . | 14 | . | CASEQGWGNQPQHF | TGTGCCAGTGAACAGGGCTGGGGCAATCAGCCCCAGCATTTT
TRBJ1-1 | TRBV7-2 | . | 13 | . | CASSVDRNTEAFF | TGTGCCAGCAGCGTGGACAGGAACACTGAAGCTTTCTTT
TRBJ1-2 | TRBV7-9 | . | 14 | . | CASSPTGTEGGYTF | TGTGCCAGCAGCCCAACAGGAACGGAGGGTGGCTACACCTTC
TRBJ1-2 | TRBV12-3/TRBV12-4 | . | 12 | . | CASTSAGDGYTF | TGTGCCAGCACTTCCGCCGGGGATGGCTACACCTTC
TRBJ1-3 | TRBV28 | . | 13 | TRBD1 | CASTDREANTIYF | TGTGCCAGCACTGACAGGGAGGCAAACACCATATATTTT
TRBJ1-2 | TRBV12-3/TRBV12-4 | . | 13 | TRBD1 | CASSQGQLAGYTF | TGTGCCAGCAGTCAGGGACAGTTGGCTGGCTACACCTTC
TRBJ2-5 | TRBV19 | once | 17 | TRBD2 | CASSIGGGASGQETQYF | TGTGCCAGTAGTATTGGGGGAGGGGCCAGCGGCCAAGAGACCCAGTACTTC
TRBJ2-7 | TRBV5-4 | . | 13 | TRBD1 | CASSRDRDYEQYF | TGTGCCAGCAGCCGGGACAGGGATTACGAGCAGTACTTC
TRBJ1-2 | TRBV6-5 | . | 14 | . | CASSPGHANYGYTF | TGTGCCAGCAGCCCGGGACACGCTAACTATGGCTACACCTTC
TRBJ1-6 | TRBV28 | . | 13 | TRBD1 | CASNRDRLSPLHF | TGTGCCAGCAACCGGGACAGGCTTTCACCCCTCCACTTT
TRBJ2-1 | TRBV4-2 | once | 15 | . | CASSQNLRSHNEQFF | TGTGCCAGCAGCCAAAACTTGAGATCCCACAATGAGCAGTTCTTC
TRBJ1-2 | TRBV19 | . | 14 | . | CASSMGGGLYGYTF | TGTGCCAGTAGTATGGGAGGAGGGCTCTATGGCTACACCTTC
TRBJ2-1 | TRBV5-4 | . | 12 | TRBD1 | CASSLETGLKFF | TGTGCCAGCAGCTTGGAGACAGGGCTCAAGTTCTTC
TRBJ2-7 | TRBV5-1 | . | 13 | . | CASSLGQDYEQYF | TGCGCCAGCAGCTTGGGCCAGGACTACGAGCAGTACTTC
TRBJ1-2 | TRBV5-1 | . | 14 | . | CASRLERGNYGYTF | TGCGCCAGCAGGTTGGAGAGGGGGAACTATGGCTACACCTTC
TRBJ1-5 | TRBV18 | . | 13 | . | CASSADRTQPQHF | TGTGCCAGCTCAGCCGACAGGACTCAGCCCCAGCATTTT
TRBJ1-2 | TRBV7-8 | . | 15 | TRBD1 | CASSASGQGQSGYTF | TGTGCCAGCAGCGCCAGCGGACAGGGACAATCGGGCTACACCTTC
TRBJ2-4 | TRBV6-5 | . | 12 | TRBD2 | CASSFGTSWEYF | TGTGCCAGCAGTTTCGGGACTAGCTGGGAGTACTTC
TRBJ1-1 | TRBV4-3 | . | 14 | . | CASSQDLGTTEAFF | TGCGCCAGCAGCCAAGATCTTGGGACAACTGAAGCTTTCTTT
TRBJ2-7 | TRBV3-1/TRBV3-2 | . | 16 | . | CASSQDIVGRAIEQYF | TGTGCCAGCAGCCAAGATATAGTCGGCAGGGCTATCGAGCAGTACTTC
TRBJ2-7 | TRBV5-6 | once | 12 | . | CASSYRDSEQYF | TGTGCCAGCAGCTACCGGGACTCGGAGCAGTACTTC
TRBJ2-3 | TRBV30 | . | 12 | TRBD1 | CAWRTGGDTQYF | TGTGCCTGGAGGACAGGGGGAGATACGCAGTATTTT
TRBJ1-5 | TRBV7-9 | . | 13 | . | CASSLQGNQPQHF | TGTGCCAGCAGCTTACAGGGGAATCAGCCCCAGCATTTT
TRBJ1-2 | TRBV6-2/TRBV6-3 | . | 14 | . | CASSYSLQGPSNTF | TGTGCCAGCAGTTACAGTCTGCAGGGTCCGTCCAACACCTTC
TRBJ1-2 | TRBV29-1 | . | 11 | . | CSVELRDGYTF | TGCAGCGTTGAATTGCGAGATGGCTACACCTTC
TRBJ2-2 | TRBV5-4 | . | 14 | TRBD2 | CASTLAGGTGELFF | TGTGCCAGCACCCTAGCGGGAGGCACCGGGGAGCTGTTTTTT
TRBJ2-5 | TRBV4-1 | once | 16 | TRBD2 | CASSQDSGGPVETQYF | TGCGCCAGCAGCCAGGATAGCGGGGGCCCAGTTGAGACCCAGTACTTC
TRBJ1-1 | TRBV5-8 | . | 16 | . | CASSLGGNRPNTEAFF | TGTGCCAGCAGCTTAGGAGGAAACAGACCCAACACTGAAGCTTTCTTT
TRBJ1-6 | TRBV11-2 | . | 16 | . | CASSLGYGRGPSPLHF | TGTGCCAGCAGCTTAGGATATGGCAGGGGCCCTTCACCCCTCCACTTT
TRBJ1-2 | TRBV19 | . | 13 | . | CASSPSGNYGYTF | TGTGCCAGTAGTCCATCGGGGAACTATGGCTACACCTTC
TRBJ2-3 | TRBV15 | once | 17 | TRBD2 | CATSRAYPRAGGDTQYF | TGTGCCACCAGCAGAGCCTACCCACGGGCGGGAGGAGATACGCAGTATTTT
TRBJ2-3 | TRBV6-6 | . | 14 | TRBD2 | CASQLAVITDTQYF | TGTGCCAGCCAACTAGCGGTGATTACAGATACGCAGTATTTT
TRBJ2-3 | TRBV9 | . | 16 | TRBD2 | CASSATSVVSTDTQYF | TGTGCCAGCAGCGCGACTAGCGTTGTGTCCACAGATACGCAGTATTTT
TRBJ2-5 | TRBV27 | . | 15 | TRBD1 | CASSTGGVKQETQYF | TGTGCCAGCAGTACAGGGGGCGTTAAGCAAGAGACCCAGTACTTC
TRBJ2-3 | TRBV4-2 | . | 16 | TRBD1 | CASSQVRGTGRDTQYF | TGTGCCAGCAGCCAAGTGCGCGGGACAGGGAGGGATACGCAGTATTTT
TRBJ2-2 | TRBV7-2 | . | 12 | . | CASSSSLGELFF | TGTGCCAGCAGCTCGAGCCTCGGGGAGCTGTTTTTT
TRBJ1-2 | TRBV19 | . | 14 | TRBD1 | CASRTRTGGYGYTF | TGTGCCAGTAGGACACGAACAGGGGGCTATGGCTACACCTTC
TRBJ1-2 | TRBV20-1 | . | 14 | TRBD1 | CSASSSGQGFGYTF | TGCAGTGCTAGTTCCTCGGGACAGGGGTTCGGCTACACCTTC
TRBJ1-1 | TRBV7-2 | few | 14 | . | CASSVGRANTEAFF | TGTGCCAGCAGCGTTGGGAGGGCGAACACTGAAGCTTTCTTT
TRBJ2-5 | TRBV5-1 | . | 17 | TRBD2 | CASSLRGLAGAQETQYF | TGCGCCAGCAGCTTGAGGGGACTAGCGGGGGCCCAAGAGACCCAGTACTTC